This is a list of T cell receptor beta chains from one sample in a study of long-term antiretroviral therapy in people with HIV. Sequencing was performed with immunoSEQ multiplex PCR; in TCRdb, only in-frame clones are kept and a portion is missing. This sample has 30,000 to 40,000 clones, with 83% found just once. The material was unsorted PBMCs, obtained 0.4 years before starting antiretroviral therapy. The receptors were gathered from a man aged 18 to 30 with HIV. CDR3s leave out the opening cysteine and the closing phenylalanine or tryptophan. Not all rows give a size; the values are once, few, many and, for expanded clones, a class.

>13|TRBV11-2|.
ASSIQGSPSYEQY
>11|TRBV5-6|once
ASSLNWGGELF
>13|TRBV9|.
ASSVEVGVLGELF
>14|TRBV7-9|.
ASAPRQTYSGNTIY
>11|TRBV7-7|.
ASSFGTGNEQF
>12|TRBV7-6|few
ASSLTYKGDEQF
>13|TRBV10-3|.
AIRGGTDSTDTQY
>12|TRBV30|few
AWSRRQGHSPLH
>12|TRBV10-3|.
ATGTSGTYNEQF
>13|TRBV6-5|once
ASSPRREGYNEQF
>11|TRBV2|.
ASTLGGQGEQY
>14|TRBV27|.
ASSFRGQGAGQPQH
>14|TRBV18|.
ASSPRGTGGDEKLF
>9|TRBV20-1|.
SATDYNEQF
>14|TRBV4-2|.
ASSQGGAELSYEQY
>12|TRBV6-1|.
ASSGQGSVEKLF
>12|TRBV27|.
ASSFLGQFHEQY
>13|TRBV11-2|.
ASSRVWGGKETQY
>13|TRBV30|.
AWSTGAVLQETQY
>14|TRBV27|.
ASSLSAYGGTNEQY
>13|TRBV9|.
ASSGGGTSGTLQY
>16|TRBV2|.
ASSDTSGRERLVNEQF
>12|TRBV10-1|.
ASSDTGDTGELF
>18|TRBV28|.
ASSSPQGILASGSTDTQY
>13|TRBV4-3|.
ASSQGHGDGYEQY
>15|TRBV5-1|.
ASSLAIQSGTSSPLH
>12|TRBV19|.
ASRTDRGLNEQF
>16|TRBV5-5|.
ASSQLEGTAISGNTIY
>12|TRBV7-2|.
ASSLGQMNTEAF
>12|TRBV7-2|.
ASSLWTGGRGYT
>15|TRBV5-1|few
ASSLEVSYFPFGPQH
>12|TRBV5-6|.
ASSRMVGGETQY
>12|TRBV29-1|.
SAKELAASNVLT
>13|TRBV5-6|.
ASSVSGQGGNIQY
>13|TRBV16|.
ASSQLGGAGTEAF
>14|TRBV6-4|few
ASSDSTGGGTDTQY
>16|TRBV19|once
ASSIVRASGEYTGELF
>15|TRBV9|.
ASSVVSGRVNTGELF
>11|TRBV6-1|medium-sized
ASSEGDFYGYT
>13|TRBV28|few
ASSLGAASTDTQY
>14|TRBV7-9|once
ASSLFSGRSYNEQF
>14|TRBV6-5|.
ASSSLAGGSIDEQF
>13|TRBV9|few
ASSPRTGYNSPLH
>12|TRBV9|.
ASSVADDGNTIY
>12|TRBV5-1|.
ASSLVRTTNEQF
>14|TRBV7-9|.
ASSLVNYRDPYEQY
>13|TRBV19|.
ASKPSVGGGETQY
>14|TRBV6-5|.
ASSFRTGATGSPLH
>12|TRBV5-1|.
ASSFQGGNSPLH
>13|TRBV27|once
ASSFGGPSYNEQF
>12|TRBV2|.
ASSGPNNNQPQH